Shown below are 29 T cell receptor beta chains from a single sample sequenced in a study of T cell repertoires in cytomegalovirus infection. One entry per CDR3 protein results from TCRdb running MiXCR on the reads. The sample lists about 400,000 distinct CDR3 sequences, roughly 18% occurring once. The specimen sequenced was PBMCs. These receptors came from a human donor in good health (CMV status not recorded). Some clones in this sample may be carry-over from other donors' samples.

This clonotype was observed many times. This chain uses TRBV7-2 with TRBJ2-3; no clear D. Looked up from germline, CDR1 is SGHTA and CDR2 is FQGNSA. Between the trimmed V and J ends, which lost 0 bases and 4 bases, there was a span of 8 bases. The CDR3 runs to 14 residues. Written as DNA, the CDR3 is TGTGCCAGCAGCTTAGCGACTCCGGCAGATACGCAGTATTTT. This translates into CASSLATPADTQYF.

This clonotype was detected only a few times. The V gene is TRBV6-4, the J gene TRBJ2-2, with 7 positions matching TRBD1. With 6 bases clipped from V and 5 bases from J, the junction kept 3 bases outside the gene matches. The CDR3 consists of 13 residues. Germline V gives CDR1 MRHNA, CDR2 SNTAGT. Written as DNA, the CDR3 is TGTGCCAGCAGCCGACAGGGTACCGGGGAGCTGTTTTTT. It encodes CASSRQGTGELFF.

There are many counts of this clonotype. CDR3 loop: CSARVQQPYTGELFF. CDR3 in DNA: TGCAGTGCTAGAGTGCAACAGCCGTACACCGGGGAGCTGTTTTTT. This chain uses TRBV20-1 with TRBJ2-2; D is undetermined. The CDR3 sequence is 15 residues long. CDR1 is DFQATT and CDR2 is SNEGSKA in the germline V gene (reference sequence). Trimming removed 1 base from V and 3 bases from J, with 12 bases in between.

The sample holds many counts of this clonotype. V and J are TRBV7-2 and TRBJ2-3; possibly TRBD2 for D (6 bases). CDR3 length: 16 amino acids. Per the germline V gene, CDR1 is SGHTA and CDR2 is FQGNSA. The V end lost 3 bases, the J end lost 3 bases, and 16 bases lay between the germline ends. CDR3 loop: CASSLNSRGATDTQYF. CDR3 DNA: TGTGCCAGCAGCTTGAATTCTCGCGGGGCAACAGATACGCAGTATTTT. Drawing the rest from reference TRBV7-2 and TRBJ2-3, the complete variable domain is GAGVSQSPSNKVTEKGKDVELRCDPISGHTALYWYRQSLGQGLEFLIYFQGNSAPDKSGLPSDRFSAERTGGSVSTLTIQRTQQEDSAVYLCASSLNSRGATDTQYFGPGTRLTVL.

The gene calls are TRBV5-1 and TRBJ2-5; TRBD2 matches 10 bases. Trimming took 2 bases from V and 3 from J; bases not matched to a gene: 1. The CDR3 consists of 14 residues. Germline V CDR1 and CDR2: SGHRS, YFSETQ. The CDR3 sequence: CASSFGLAEETQYF. Written as DNA, the CDR3 is TGCGCCAGCAGCTTCGGACTAGCGGAAGAGACCCAGTACTTC.

There are a few counts of this clonotype. The V call is TRBV11-2, the J call TRBJ2-3; the D is unclear. This CDR3 has 13 residues. Trimming left V 5 bases short and J 4 bases short, with 10 bases between. CDR1 and CDR2 (germline): SGHAT, FQNNGV. The CDR3 protein is CASSVNAADTQYF. For the CDR3, the DNA is TGTGCCAGCAGCGTTAACGCAGCAGATACGCAGTATTTT.

This clonotype was observed many times. V and J are TRBV7-6 and TRBJ2-1; D is possibly TRBD1 or TRBD2 (5 bases each). Deletions cut 1 base from V and 10 bases from J, with 11 bases between. This CDR3 has 13 amino acids. Germline lookup yields CDR1 SGHVS and CDR2 FNYEAQ. This chain's CDR3 is CASSLEVWDEQFF. Here the CDR3 DNA reads TGTGCCAGCAGCTTAGAGGTATGGGACGAGCAGTTCTTC.

This chain connects TRBV10-3 to TRBJ1-5, with D uncertain. The CDR3 has 14 residues. CDR1 is ENHRY and CDR2 is SYGVKD in the germline V gene. The ends were cut back, 8 bases at V and 0 bases at J, with 11 bases in the middle. The DNA of the CDR3 is TGTGCCATCGGCCGGGAGGGTAGCAATCAGCCCCAGCATTTT. Its translation: CAIGREGSNQPQHF.

This clonotype was counted a few times. This chain joins TRBV9 and TRBJ1-1; D possibly corresponds to TRBD1 (5 bases). The germline V and J ends were trimmed by 3 bases and 3 bases, with 9 bases remaining between them. The CDR3 loop spans 13 amino acids. From germline, CDR1 is SGDLS and CDR2 YYNGEE. In nucleotides, the CDR3 is TGTGCCAGCAGCGGGTTGGGGGACACTGAAGCTTTCTTT. It is translated as CASSGLGDTEAFF.

This clonotype was counted only a few times. The V call is TRBV10-3, the J call TRBJ2-7; TRBD2 matches at 7 bases. Germline V gene sequence: CDR1 ENHRY, CDR2 SYGVKD. V lost 10 bases, J lost 0 bases, and 9 bases stayed unmatched. This CDR3 region has 14 residues. The CDR3, as DNA: TGTGCCACGGGAGGCGCCCGTGGCTCCTACGAGCAGTACTTC. It yields the protein CATGGARGSYEQYF.

This chain links TRBV2 with TRBJ2-1; 11 bases agree with TRBD2. Germline loops: CDR1 SNHLY, CDR2 FYNNEI. Trimming cost V 5 bases and J 7 bases; bases outside gene matches: 19. The CDR3 contains 19 residues. This CDR3 reads CASSLKLAGDTLISNEQFF. CDR3 nucleotide sequence: TGTGCCAGCAGTCTGAAACTAGCGGGGGATACCCTAATCAGTAATGAGCAGTTCTTC.

This clonotype showed up many times. This chain uses TRBV2 with TRBJ1-1, with D hard to call. The V and J ends lost 6 bases and 2 bases respectively, with 16 bases between them. CDR3 length: 15 amino acids. The germline V gene has CDR1 SNHLY and CDR2 FYNNEI. The CDR3: CASRRNMEKNTEAFF. The CDR3 DNA is TGTGCCAGCAGGCGTAATATGGAGAAAAACACTGAAGCTTTCTTT.

Many counts were recorded for this clonotype. The chain is built from TRBV4-3 and TRBJ2-1; 7 nucleotides match TRBD2. Per the germline V gene, CDR1 is LGHNA and CDR2 is YSLEER. The CDR3 runs 17 residues. V lost 1 base to trimming and J lost 5 bases; unmatched junction nucleotides: 11. The CDR3 DNA is TGCGCCAGCAGCCAAGGGGGGGGACGGCCCGGGGACAATGAGCAGTTCTTC. It translates to CASSQGGGRPGDNEQFF.

This clonotype showed up many times. The chain combines TRBV7-2 with TRBJ2-4; 8 bases match TRBD2. The V segment lost 2 bases and the J segment 7 bases; nucleotides outside the gene matches: 4. CDR1 SGHTA and CDR2 FQGNSA come from the germline V gene. The CDR3 is 14 residues long. CDR3 bases: TGTGCCAGCAGCTTAACGGGACTAGGCAACATTCAGTACTTC. This gives the protein CASSLTGLGNIQYF.

This clonotype was seen ten or more times. The rearrangement joins TRBV6-2 or TRBV6-3 to TRBJ2-1; 11 nucleotides agree with TRBD2. Germline V gene data show CDR1 as MNHEY and CDR2 as SVGEGT. The V and J ends lost 6 bases and 3 bases, in that order; junction bases with no gene match: 22. This CDR3 has 21 residues. The CDR3 region is CASSWDTMSGLAEVFYNEQFF. DNA of the CDR3: TGTGCCAGCAGCTGGGACACGATGTCGGGACTAGCGGAGGTCTTCTACAATGAGCAGTTCTTC.

The rearrangement links TRBV5-1 to TRBJ1-1; D remains unclear. CDR3 size: 15 residues. Germline V CDR1 and CDR2: SGHRS, YFSETQ. V was pared by 0 bases and J by 1 base, with 10 bases between. In DNA form, the CDR3 reads TGCGCCAGCAGCTTGGGTTGGGAACCGAACACTGAAGCTTTCTTT. It specifies CASSLGWEPNTEAFF.

This clonotype was seen ten or more times. This chain links TRBV27 with TRBJ1-6; D is unresolved. The V end lost 5 bases, the J end lost 10 bases, and 9 bases lay between the germline ends. Germline V gene lookup returns CDR1 MNHEY and CDR2 SMNVEV (reference sequence). The CDR3 covers 12 residues. CDR3: CASSTGRSPLHF. The CDR3 coding sequence is TGTGCCAGCAGTACTGGACGATCACCCCTCCACTTT.

The rearrangement joins TRBV12-3 or TRBV12-4 to TRBJ2-5; TRBD1 matches 7 bases. V was clipped by 6 bases and J by 5 bases; unmatched bases: 12. The CDR3 extends over 15 amino acids. In DNA form, the CDR3 reads TGTGCCAGCAGCCCCGCCGTGACAGGGCTGGAGACCCAGTACTTC. Translation gives CASSPAVTGLETQYF.

V gene TRBV5-1 combines with J gene TRBJ2-3, with D possibly matching TRBD2 (6 bases). Germline V gene sequence: CDR1 SGHRS, CDR2 YFSETQ. The V gene lost 3 bases and the J gene lost 6 bases, with 8 bases spanning the gap. This CDR3 is 12 amino acids long. The CDR3 is CASSSGEDTQYF. Written as DNA, the CDR3 is TGCGCCAGCAGCTCGGGAGAGGATACGCAGTATTTT.

This clonotype has only a few counts. The CDR3 loop reads CAAVEGTGEYGYTF. For the CDR3, the DNA is TGTGCAGCGGTAGAGGGCACCGGCGAATATGGCTACACCTTC. The chain links TRBV7-9 to TRBJ1-2; unclear D gene. CDR1 and CDR2 from the germline V gene are SEHNR and FQNEAQ (reference sequence). This CDR3 is 14 amino acids long.

Details on this clonotype: This clone may be a read error of a much larger clone one base away. The J gene is TRBJ1-1, the V gene TRBV20-1, with D possibly being TRBD1 (6 bases). V lost 4 bases, J lost 7 bases, and 10 bases lay in between. Germline V gene data show CDR1 as DFQATT and CDR2 as SNEGSKA (reference sequence). This CDR3 is 11 amino acids long. The chain's CDR3 is CSANRVIEAFF. CDR3 sequence (DNA): TGCAGTGCTAACAGGGTCATTGAAGCTTTCTTT.

This chain connects TRBV15 to TRBJ2-4; 7 nucleotides align to TRBD2. CDR3 length: 16 amino acids. V trimming: 3 bases; J trimming: 10 bases; junction bases outside the gene matches: 15. Germline-derived CDR1 and CDR2 are LNHNV and YYDKDF (reference sequence). The CDR3 nucleotides are TGTGCCACCAGCAGGGGAGGGACTATCGTATCGGAGATTCAGTACTTC. It translates to CATSRGGTIVSEIQYF.

The chain recombines TRBV6-6 with TRBJ2-7; TRBD1 matches at 9 bases. Germline CDR1 and CDR2: MNHNY and SVGAGI (reference sequence). This CDR3 contains 14 residues. After removal of 6 bases from V and 5 bases from J, the junction contained 8 bases not matched to a gene. CDR3 DNA: TGTGCCAGCAGCCGCGGGGACAGGGCCCACGAGCAGTACTTC. It specifies CASSRGDRAHEQYF.

This clonotype was seen a few times. This chain connects TRBV20-1 to TRBJ2-7, with 7 positions matching TRBD2. The CDR3 extends over 15 amino acids. V was clipped by 0 bases and J by 0 bases; unmatched bases: 5. From germline, CDR1 is DFQATT and CDR2 SNEGSKA (reference sequence). As DNA, the CDR3 is TGCAGTGCTAGAGATCCGCAGCGGGACTCCTACGAGCAGTACTTC. This sequence encodes CSARDPQRDSYEQYF.

This clonotype has just a few counts. The chain uses TRBV11-2 and TRBJ2-7; 8 positions match TRBD1. This CDR3 contains 12 residues. Germline values: CDR1 SGHAT, CDR2 FQNNGV. The V segment lost 3 bases and the J segment 6 bases; nucleotides outside the gene matches: 1. The CDR3 here is CASSLDRVEQYF. CDR3 DNA sequence: TGTGCCAGCAGCTTGGACAGGGTCGAGCAGTACTTC. Combining the CDR3 with reference TRBV11-2 and TRBJ2-7 gives the whole variable domain EAGVAQSPRYKIIEKRQSVAFWCNPISGHATLYWYQQILGQGPKLLIQFQNNGVVDDSQLPKDRFSAERLKGVDSTLKIQPAKLEDSAVYLCASSLDRVEQYFGPGTRLTVT.

This clonotype was counted a few times. The chain is built from TRBV27 and TRBJ2-7; 7 bases align to TRBD2. This CDR3 is built from 15 residues. The V segment lost 4 bases and the J segment 2 bases; nucleotides outside the gene matches: 8. The germline CDR1 and CDR2 sequences are MNHEY and SMNVEV (reference sequence). The CDR3 region has the DNA TGTGCCAGCAGTTGGGAGGGAGGGAGCCCCTACGAGCAGTACTTC. It specifies CASSWEGGSPYEQYF.

This clonotype was recorded once. V is TRBV20-1 and J is TRBJ1-4; unclear D gene. V lost 6 bases and J 0 bases, leaving 11 bases between the germline ends. The CDR3 runs to 14 residues. CDR1 and CDR2 (germline): DFQATT, SNEGSKA (reference sequence). In DNA, the CDR3 is TGCAGTGCCCCACGCGGGTCAACTAATGAAAAACTGTTTTTT. Translating it yields CSAPRGSTNEKLFF.

V and J are TRBV27 and TRBJ1-1; D is perhaps TRBD1 (6 bases). This CDR3 comprises 15 residues. The germline gives CDR1 MNHEY, CDR2 SMNVEV (reference sequence). V lost 10 bases to trimming and J lost 0 bases, with 18 bases between them. The CDR3 spells CATLVGAGVNTEAFF. The DNA of the CDR3 is TGTGCCACCCTCGTGGGGGCTGGGGTGAACACTGAAGCTTTCTTT.

The chain couples TRBV6-2 or TRBV6-3 to TRBJ1-6; D is undetermined. V lost 7 bases to trimming and J lost 7 bases, with 8 bases between them. Germline values: CDR1 MNHEY, CDR2 SVGEGT. The CDR3 sequence is 12 residues long. CDR3 sequence (DNA): TGTGCCAGCACAATCAGGAATTCACCCCTCCACTTT. Protein product: CASTIRNSPLHF.